The sequence of this T cell receptor (beta chain) was determined in a study of blood T cells in healthy people across ages. In the study overall: Template switching picked up about one barcoded beta molecule for each two T cells. Whole-study results and caveats: Strong correlation existed between TCR beta diversity and naive T cell percentage. PBMCs were not sorted, which prevented a conclusive comparison of naive versus antigen-experienced cells.

Trimming removed 1 base at V and 6 bases at J, with 12 bases between. The CDR3 extends over 15 amino acids. Germline V gene lookup returns CDR1 LGHDT and CDR2 YNNKEL (reference sequence). A second about 7 to 11 cycle PCR used barcoded and J-beta primers. Tags on each cDNA molecule came from a template-switch adaptor with 12 random nucleotides. Each CDR3 protein gets one entry after TCRdb re-called the 5' RACE reads with MiXCR. The table has some 1,800,000 distinct CDR3 sequences, about two fifths seen once. About this clonotype itself: Antigen: not known.

The receptor comes from a human donor in good health. The specimen sequenced was blood. This sequence joins TRBV3-1 and TRBJ2-2; tentatively, D is TRBD1 (5 bases). CDR3 amino acids: CASSQGVRVSGELFF. CDR3 DNA sequence: TGTGCCAGCAGCCAAGGTGTCAGGGTATCCGGGGAGCTGTTTTTT. The full variable domain, with the rest looked up from reference TRBV3-1 and TRBJ2-2, is DTAVSQTPKYLVTQMGNDKSIKCEQNLGHDTMYWYKQDSKKFLKIMFSYNNKELIINETVPNRFSPKSPDKAHLNLHINSLELGDSAVYFCASSQGVRVSGELFFGEGSRLTVL.